What follows describes a single T cell receptor beta chain. No antigen is known for it. The CDR3 sequence is 14 residues long. Per the germline V gene, CDR1 is SNHLY and CDR2 is FYNNEI. Trimming pared 7 bases from V and 0 bases from J, leaving 10 bases between. Use of 60 Vbeta and 13 Jbeta primers characterized the PCR. Clones were read by immunoSEQ multiplex PCR, and TCRdb kept only the in-frame ones, dropping some. Among about 120,000 clones listed, less than 80% were seen once. This sample is part of a study of cytomegalovirus exposure and HLA in healthy donors. Notes on the study in general: An observed cluster of highly shared sequence variants was recorded as a likely sequencing artifact.

This TCR was sampled from a man in his forties or fifties in good health and CMV-seropositive. Sequencing was performed on PBMCs. The chain employs TRBV2 and TRBJ2-1, with D perhaps TRBD2 (5 bases). The CDR3 DNA reads TGTGCCAGCATGGAGGAGAGCTCCTACAATGAGCAGTTCTTC. Translated: CASMEESSYNEQFF.